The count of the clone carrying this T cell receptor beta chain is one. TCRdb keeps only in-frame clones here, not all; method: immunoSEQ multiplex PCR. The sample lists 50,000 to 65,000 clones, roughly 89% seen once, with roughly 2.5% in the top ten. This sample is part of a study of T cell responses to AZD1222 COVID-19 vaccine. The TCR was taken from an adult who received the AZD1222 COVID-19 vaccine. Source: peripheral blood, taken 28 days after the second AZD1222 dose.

The CDR3 protein is CASTHLAGGGGEQFF. For the CDR3, the DNA is TGTGCCAGCACCCACCTAGCGGGAGGAGGAGGTGAGCAGTTCTTC. The chain employs TRBV9 and TRBJ2-1; 11 bases map to TRBD2. CDR3 size: 15 residues. V lost 6 bases and J lost 9; bases outside the gene matches: 11. Germline CDR1 and CDR2: SGDLS and YYNGEE.